The 5 T cell receptor beta chains reported below all come from one sample, sequenced in a study of Tregs in tolerant kidney transplant recipients. Some clones are missing from TCRdb's copy, which holds only in-frame ones; the method was immunoSEQ multiplex PCR. In the table there are roughly 68,000 clones, roughly 84% of which are singletons. Sequencing was done on a sample of CD4+ T cells from blood. These receptors originate from a human donor in good health.

This chain links TRBV7-9 with TRBJ2-1, with D perhaps assigned TRBD1 or TRBD2 (5 bases each). Per germline, CDR1 SEHNR and CDR2 FQNEAQ (reference sequence). V was cut by 8 bases and J by 5 bases, with 16 bases left in between. This CDR3 is 14 amino acids long. CDR3 DNA sequence: TGTGCCAGCCTAAAGGGCTGGGACCACAATGAGCAGTTCTTC. It yields the protein CASLKGWDHNEQFF.

This clone has only one observation. The rearrangement joins TRBV29-1 to TRBJ2-3; unclear D gene. Trimming took 3 bases from V and 8 from J, leaving 21 bases between them. CDR3 length: 15 residues. Germline V lookup: CDR1 SQVTM, CDR2 ANQGSEA. CDR3 sequence: CSVDAGPTLFGTQYF. CDR3 coding DNA: TGCAGCGTTGATGCCGGACCTACCTTGTTCGGTACGCAGTATTTT.

This clone was counted once. The chain has TRBV5-6 and TRBJ1-2; D call uncertain. Germline lookup yields CDR1 SGHDT and CDR2 YYEEEE. There are 16 residues in the CDR3. The V and J ends lost 2 bases and 4 bases respectively, with 18 bases between them. CDR3 residues: CASSFSVAGVSYGYTF. The CDR3 region has the DNA TGTGCCAGCAGCTTCAGCGTCGCAGGCGTCTCCTATGGCTACACCTTC.

V gene TRBV18 combines with J gene TRBJ2-1; TRBD2 is a possible D gene (6 bases). Trimming shortened V by 5 bases and J by 8 bases, and 19 bases separated the two germline ends. The CDR3 contains 15 residues. The V gene's germline CDR1 is KGHSH and CDR2 LQKENI. CDR3 sequence reads: CASSDRRDSFYEQFF. The CDR3 region has the DNA TGTGCCAGCTCAGACCGCCGGGACTCTTTCTATGAGCAGTTCTTC.

J is TRBJ1-1 and V is TRBV19, with a possible D match to TRBD1 (5 bases). Germline assignment: CDR1 LNHDA and CDR2 SQIVND (reference sequence). This CDR3 region has 16 residues. Between the trimmed V and J ends, which lost 4 bases and 1 base, there was a span of 16 bases. The CDR3 coding sequence is TGTGCCAGTAGTAAGAGGGAGGGGTGGGCGAACACTGAAGCTTTCTTT. Protein: CASSKREGWANTEAFF.